Here is one T cell receptor beta chain with its context. No antigen is known for it. One base away lies a much larger clone, so this may be a sequencing read error. Other DNA sequences within the sample encode an identical CDR3. The CDR3 has 11 residues. Germline CDR1 reads GTSNPN; CDR2 reads SVGIG (reference sequence). These data belong to a study of shared clonotypes between healthy human individuals. Study-level points and caveats: Clonotype sharing across four donors was observed for around 5% of naive CD4 clonotypes.

Naive CD8 cells comprised CD45RO-negative, CCR7-positively selected cells, excluding terminally differentiated effector memory CD45RA+ cells. Everyone who donated was a Caucasian adult who lived in Nashville, Tennessee. Per sorted-subset replicate PCR, input was approximately 210 ng DNA, representing about 29,000 T cell genomes. Measured with immunoSEQ multiplex PCR; TCRdb has only the in-frame clones, and not every one. The table includes over 2 million clones, about 95% detected once. The V gene is TRBV30, the J gene TRBJ1-4; D call uncertain. Sequencing used naive CD8+ T cells sorted from blood. The clonotype originates from a man aged 18 to 35 in good health. The CDR3 is CAWRYSEKLFF. The CDR3 DNA is TGTGCCTGGCGATACAGTGAAAAACTATTTTTT. Combining the CDR3 with reference TRBV30 and TRBJ1-4 gives the whole variable domain SQTIHQWPATLVQPVGSPLSLECTVEGTSNPNLYWYRQAAGRGLQLLFYSVGIGQISSEVPQNLSASRPQDRQFILSSKKLLLSDSGFYLCAWRYSEKLFFGSGTQLSVL.